This T cell receptor (beta chain) appears in the sequencing data of a study of T cells in Graves' hyperthyroidism and ophthalmopathy. Study-level points and caveats: Ophthalmopathy cases were set apart from stable hyperthyroidism by a 13 V-J model. In validation, the model predicted ophthalmopathy. These predictions came a median approximately six months before onset.

There are many counts of this clonotype. Its antigen remains unknown. Using RNA transcripts as the source, TCR beta CDR3 regions were amplified. Primed by the HTBI set, a first-round RT-PCR was run on the TCR CDR3. TCRdb reanalysed the multiplex PCR reads using MiXCR and keeps one entry per CDR3 protein. Seen here are a few hundred thousand distinct CDR3 sequences, approximately 23% observed once, and the top ten hold roughly 49%. Input material: blood. The origin of this receptor is a woman in her 70s with Graves' ophthalmopathy.

CDR3 amino acids: CASSHTGGEGSNEQFF. In DNA, the CDR3 is TGTGCCAGCAGTCACACAGGGGGCGAGGGATCCAATGAGCAGTTCTTC. The chain carries TRBV28 and TRBJ2-1, with 9 bases matching TRBD1. Germline V lookup: CDR1 MDHEN, CDR2 SYDVKM. V was clipped by 5 bases and J by 6 bases; unmatched bases: 11. The CDR3 is 16 amino acids.